The sequence of this T cell receptor beta chain was determined in a study of shared clonotypes between healthy human individuals. Study in general: The plates for each donor numbered three CD4 naive, three CD4 memory, two CD8 naive and one CD8 memory.

Sequencing was performed with immunoSEQ multiplex PCR; in TCRdb, only in-frame clones are kept and a portion is missing. The repertoire consists of approximately 740,000 clones, with 80% to 95% occurring once and the leading ten covering 24%. CD45RO-negative, CCR7-positively selected cells formed the naive CD8 fraction, excluding terminally differentiated effector memory CD45RA+ cells. Overall study results and limits: Clonotype sharing among donors likely depends on sequencing depth. Depth was large, yet rarefaction showed that sorted-subset sequencing was incomplete.

A note on this clone: Its target is unknown.

The sequencing input was naive CD8+ T cells sorted from blood. The TCR was taken from a man younger than 40 in good health.

The CDR3 region is CASSLAFLRANYGYTF. In DNA form, the CDR3 reads TGTGCCAGCAGCTTGGCATTCTTGAGGGCCAACTATGGCTACACCTTC. The chain uses TRBV5-6 and TRBJ1-2; no clear D gene. The CDR3 extends over 16 amino acids. Trimming shortened V by 0 bases and J by 2 bases, and 14 bases separated the two germline ends. Germline values: CDR1 SGHDT, CDR2 YYEEEE.